These T cell receptor beta chains were read from a single sample in a study of cytomegalovirus exposure and HLA in healthy donors. Method: immunoSEQ multiplex PCR; TCRdb's copy keeps in-frame clones and lacks some. The table includes around 170,000 clones, roughly 77% detected once. The specimen was PBMCs. Receptor source: a woman aged 50 to 60 in good health and CMV-seropositive. CDR3s include the opening cysteine and the closing phenylalanine or tryptophan. D genes are given only for firm matches.

d_call,j_call,v_call,cdr3_aa
TRBD2,TRBJ2-2,TRBV9,CASSVVRAGGLNTGELFF
TRBD2,TRBJ2-3,TRBV6-4,CASSSTSGGTDTQYF
TRBD1,-,TRBV7-3,CASSLTGGEFYEQYF
-,TRBJ1-2,TRBV7-8,CASSLAGGGLGYTF
-,TRBJ1-3,TRBV6-5,CASRGSMGNTIYF
-,TRBJ2-7,TRBV6-5,CASSASGIYEQYF
TRBD2,TRBJ2-2,TRBV7-3,CASSFGTSGAGELFF
TRBD2,TRBJ2-1,TRBV28,CASNSPRGVGLAGGTNNEQFF
TRBD1,TRBJ1-2,TRBV5-4,CASSLDSRQGANYGYTF
TRBD1,TRBJ1-6,TRBV28,CASTLYRGDSPLHF
-,TRBJ2-3,TRBV6-6,CASSVKDTQYF
TRBD1,TRBJ1-2,TRBV4-3,CASSQTRGQSNYGYTF
-,TRBJ1-2,TRBV7-9,CASRVSEGYTF
-,TRBJ2-7,TRBV4-1,CASSQEYVSYEQYF
TRBD1,TRBJ1-5,TRBV7-2,CASSGQGGLSNQPQHF
TRBD1,TRBJ1-6,TRBV10-1,CASPEPGGYNSPLHF
-,TRBJ2-2,TRBV11-2,CASRVRGGANTGELFF
-,TRBJ1-1,TRBV15,CATSRGLGLNTEAFF
-,-,TRBV28,CASSLSSYEQYF
-,TRBJ1-4,TRBV2,CASLVGGGDGTEKLFF
-,TRBJ1-2,TRBV28,CASSLGGSSNYGYTF
-,TRBJ1-5,TRBV7-9,CASSLGTVNQPQHF
TRBD2,TRBJ2-7,TRBV4-2,CASSQASSGTSGNEQYF
-,TRBJ2-7,TRBV28,CASSWSPVAYEQYF
TRBD1,TRBJ2-7,TRBV28,CASSPRRDRAAYEQYF
TRBD1,TRBJ2-6,TRBV27,CASSFLPPGTGGSGANVLTF
-,TRBJ2-3,TRBV5-1,CASSLDQLRTDTQYF
TRBD1,TRBJ1-1,TRBV9,CASRPRDREKGTEAFF
-,TRBJ2-5,TRBV19,CASTPRAGETQYF
TRBD1,TRBJ1-5,TRBV5-8,CASSLGTGPFNQPQHF
TRBD1,TRBJ2-3,TRBV5-6,CASSQIQGAQTDTQYF
-,TRBJ1-5,TRBV7-9,CASSHTTGTPSNQPQHF
TRBD2,TRBJ2-7,TRBV5-1,CASSSYYGLAGAYEQYF
-,TRBJ1-2,TRBV19,CASSIAGFGYTF
-,TRBJ2-7,TRBV4-3,CASSQFFLLEGFTYEQYF
-,TRBJ2-2,TRBV7-9,CASSLARSANTGELFF
-,TRBJ2-1,TRBV18,CASSPLDGNEQLF
-,TRBJ1-5,TRBV28,CASSLGGDHQPQHF
-,TRBJ2-1,TRBV5-6,CASSLAPGYSYNEQFF
TRBD1,-,TRBV5-1,CASTLGIGQGTYEQYF